Shown below are 30 T cell receptor beta chains from a single sample sequenced in a study of blood T cell repertoires in COVID-19. Generated by immunoSEQ multiplex PCR, the TCRdb table keeps only in-frame clones and is missing some. The table lists around 170,000 clones, about four fifths of them singletons, with roughly 7.5% in the top ten. Sequencing was done on a sample of peripheral blood. Receptor source: a woman in her sixties or seventies with COVID-19, enrolled during active disease.

The rearrangement uses TRBV4-3 and TRBJ2-3; TRBD2 matches at 14 bases. The germline gives CDR1 LGHNA, CDR2 YSLEER. This CDR3 spans 19 amino acids. Trimming cost V 2 bases and J 4 bases; bases outside gene matches: 11. CDR3 DNA: TGCGCCAGCAGCCAAAAGGGACTAGCGGGAGTCTTAGGCCCAGATACGCAGTATTTT. It yields the protein CASSQKGLAGVLGPDTQYF.

This clone was seen once. This chain joins TRBV5-1 and TRBJ1-6, with D possibly matching TRBD1 (5 bases). Germline assignment: CDR1 SGHRS and CDR2 YFSETQ. The CDR3 is made up of 16 amino acids. The germline V and J ends were trimmed by 0 bases and 6 bases, with 13 bases remaining between them. In nucleotides, the CDR3 is TGCGCCAGCAGCTTGGCCGGAGGGGAGATTAATTCACCCCTCCACTTT. It codes for CASSLAGGEINSPLHF.

The rearrangement links TRBV2 to TRBJ1-4, with a tentative D call TRBD1 (5 bases). Trimming shortened V by 8 bases and J by 8 bases, and 24 bases separated the two germline ends. Germline V gene data show CDR1 as SNHLY and CDR2 as FYNNEI. The CDR3 has 16 amino acids. CDR3 DNA: TGTGCCAGCTCGGGAGGGGATAAGCCTGTGAGGGAAAAACTGTTTTTT. It yields the protein CASSGGDKPVREKLFF. Drawing the rest from reference TRBV2 and TRBJ1-4, the complete variable domain is EPEVTQTPSHQVTQMGQEVILRCVPISNHLYFYWYRQILGQKVEFLVSFYNNEISEKSEIFDDQFSVERPDGSNFTLKIRSTKLEDSAMYFCASSGGDKPVREKLFFGSGTQLSVL.

The chain employs TRBV29-1 and TRBJ2-2; 7 bases match TRBD2. Per the germline V gene, CDR1 is SQVTM and CDR2 is ANQGSEA. This CDR3 has 15 amino acids. V was pared by 3 bases and J by 2 bases, with 6 bases of the junction left unmatched. Here the CDR3 DNA reads TGCAGCGTTGATCGGGGGAGGGCAAACACCGGGGAGCTGTTTTTT. The encoded protein is CSVDRGRANTGELFF.

Details on this clone: The junction does not match germline at one end; this may be a read error. J is TRBJ2-1 and V is TRBV7-2; the D gene is possibly TRBD2 (5 bases). This CDR3 region has 14 residues. Germline loops: CDR1 SGHTA, CDR2 FQGNSA. In DNA, the CDR3 is TGTGCCAGCCGCTTAACCCGGGGTTCGCGTGAGCAGTTCTTC. Amino acids: CASRLTRGSREQFF.

CDR3 residues: CASSLDGVYGNQPQHF. The CDR3 coding sequence is TGTGCCAGCAGCCTAGACGGGGTCTACGGCAATCAGCCCCAGCATTTT. This chain links TRBV7-2 with TRBJ1-5; D remains ambiguous. Per germline, CDR1 SGHTA and CDR2 FQGNSA. Between the trimmed V and J ends, which lost 5 bases and 2 bases, there was a span of 16 bases. There are 16 residues in the CDR3. Full variable domain (missing parts from reference TRBV7-2 and TRBJ1-5): GAGVSQSPSNKVTEKGKDVELRCDPISGHTALYWYRQSLGQGLEFLIYFQGNSAPDKSGLPSDRFSAERTGGSVSTLTIQRTQQEDSAVYLCASSLDGVYGNQPQHFGDGTRLSIL.

This clone was found once. The CDR3, as DNA: TGTGCCAGCAGCGTAGTTGGGACTAGCGGGAGGCTTGAGCAGTTCTTC. Amino acid sequence: CASSVVGTSGRLEQFF. This chain uses TRBV9 with TRBJ2-1; 15 bases align to TRBD2. This CDR3 contains 16 residues. CDR1 and CDR2 (germline): SGDLS, YYNGEE. V gave up 0 bases and J gave up 9 bases; unmatched junction bases: 4.

The rearrangement links TRBV28 to TRBJ1-2, with a weak D call TRBD1 (6 bases). Looked up from germline, CDR1 is MDHEN and CDR2 is SYDVKM. This CDR3 region has 14 residues. The V end lost 3 bases, the J end lost 4 bases, and 12 bases lay between the germline ends. Here the CDR3 reads CASSLGTGIYGYTF. The CDR3 coding sequence is TGTGCCAGCAGTTTGGGAACAGGGATCTATGGCTACACCTTC.

The rearrangement uses TRBV21-1 and TRBJ1-2; no check of the table's D call, TRBD1, against the DNA was made. TRBV21-1 is termed a pseudogene. The CDR3 is 15 amino acids. The CDR3 loop is CASSKDVDRFYGYTF. In DNA form, the CDR3 reads TGTGCCAGCAGCAAAGATGTGGACAGGTTCTATGGCTACACCTTC.

The CDR3 loop is CASSPGQGSLPYEQYF. The CDR3 DNA reads as TGTGCCAGCAGCCCGGGACAGGGCTCCCTTCCCTACGAGCAGTACTTC. The chain carries TRBV4-2 and TRBJ2-7, with 9 positions matching TRBD1. Trimming took 4 bases from V and 2 from J; bases not matched to a gene: 9. CDR1 and CDR2 (germline): LGHNA, YNFKEQ. CDR3 length equals 16 residues.

J is TRBJ2-3 and V is TRBV2; the match to TRBD2 covers 10 bases. The CDR3 extends over 15 amino acids. From germline, CDR1 is SNHLY and CDR2 FYNNEI. Germline trimming cut 7 bases from V and 3 bases from J; bases unmatched to any gene: 7. DNA of the CDR3: TGTGCCAGCAACAAAGGACTAGCGGTTACAGATACGCAGTATTTT. This encodes CASNKGLAVTDTQYF. Full variable domain (rest looked up from reference TRBV2 and TRBJ2-3): EPEVTQTPSHQVTQMGQEVILRCVPISNHLYFYWYRQILGQKVEFLVSFYNNEISEKSEIFDDQFSVERPDGSNFTLKIRSTKLEDSAMYFCASNKGLAVTDTQYFGPGTRLTVL.

J is TRBJ2-2 and V is TRBV6-2 or TRBV6-3, with D tentatively TRBD2 (7 bases). Trimming left V 6 bases short and J 4 bases short, with 15 bases between. The germline V gene encodes CDR1 MNHEY and CDR2 SVGEGT. There are 15 residues in the CDR3. This CDR3 reads CASSRGPGGTGELFF. In DNA form, the CDR3 reads TGTGCCAGCAGCCGGGGGCCGGGGGGCACCGGGGAGCTGTTTTTT.

The chain recombines TRBV11-1 with TRBJ2-2; D not resolved. Trimming removed 3 bases from V and 12 bases from J, with 14 bases in between. The CDR3 contains 13 residues. Germline CDR1 reads SGHAT; CDR2 reads FQDESV (reference sequence). CDR3 residues: CASSFSETSQLFF. The CDR3 DNA sequence: TGTGCCAGCAGCTTCAGCGAGACCTCGCAGCTGTTTTTT.

This chain uses TRBV19 with TRBJ1-4; D gene uncertain. This CDR3 is built from 10 residues. Looked up from germline, CDR1 is LNHDA and CDR2 is SQIVND (reference sequence). CDR3 sequence: CGEADSRLFF. The DNA of the CDR3 is TGTGGGGAGGCGGATAGTAGACTGTTTTTT.

CDR3 loop: CARRGLGLYEQYF. Here the CDR3 DNA reads TGCGCCCGCCGGGGACTAGGCCTCTACGAGCAGTACTTC. This chain connects TRBV10-1 to TRBJ2-7; 8 positions match TRBD2. V shed 11 bases, J shed 3 bases, and the junction held 9 bases outside the gene matches. CDR3 length: 13 residues. Per the germline V gene, CDR1 is WNHNN and CDR2 is SYGVQD (reference sequence).

This chain uses TRBV6-5 with TRBJ2-2; D not certain. The germline V and J ends were trimmed by 7 bases and 2 bases, with 11 bases remaining between them. This CDR3 region has 14 residues. CDR1 is MNHEY and CDR2 is SVGAGI in the germline V gene. This chain's CDR3 is CASTQRLNTGELFF. The CDR3 DNA follows: TGTGCCAGCACCCAAAGACTTAACACCGGGGAGCTGTTTTTT.

The rearrangement joins TRBV4-1 to TRBJ1-1; TRBD1 agrees at 7 bases. Germline values: CDR1 MGHRA, CDR2 YSYEKL. The CDR3 length is 16 residues. Germline trimming cut 4 bases from V and 0 bases from J; bases unmatched to any gene: 8. The CDR3 DNA follows: TGCGCCAGCAGCCTCGGACAGGCGACCCTGAACACTGAAGCTTTCTTT. This translates into CASSLGQATLNTEAFF.

V usage is TRBV27 and J usage is TRBJ2-1; 13 bases line up with TRBD2. This CDR3 contains 20 residues. Germline V gene sequence: CDR1 MNHEY, CDR2 SMNVEV (reference sequence). With V trimmed by 6 bases and J by 0 bases, 14 bases remained unmatched. This CDR3 is CASRIFGILAGGPSYNEQFF. The CDR3 DNA is TGTGCCAGCAGAATATTCGGCATACTAGCGGGAGGGCCCTCCTACAATGAGCAGTTCTTC.

In its sample, this clone was seen a few times. This sequence joins TRBV2 and TRBJ2-1; 10 bases align to TRBD2. The CDR3 totals 15 residues. J lost 5 bases, V lost 7 bases, and 8 bases had no gene match. The germline V gene has CDR1 SNHLY and CDR2 FYNNEI. In DNA, the CDR3 is TGTGCCAGCATCGTACGGACTAGCGGTAACAATGAGCAGTTCTTC. Its protein is CASIVRTSGNNEQFF.

The CDR3, as DNA: TGTGCCAGCAGTGTCCAGGCGGGAGGGGTTCTTCAAGAGACCCAGTACTTC. The encoded protein is CASSVQAGGVLQETQYF. This rearrangement joins TRBV6-1 to TRBJ2-5; 9 positions match TRBD2. The germline V gene encodes CDR1 MNHNS and CDR2 SASEGT. J was trimmed by 2 bases and V by 4 bases; bases with no gene match: 11. The CDR3 extends over 17 amino acids.

V is TRBV5-1 and J is TRBJ2-1; D is uncertain. V lost 5 bases and J lost 9, with 12 bases in between. The CDR3 extends over 12 amino acids. Germline assignment: CDR1 SGHRS and CDR2 YFSETQ. The CDR3 DNA reads as TGCGCCAGCAGGGAGCCCGTGGGTGAGCAGTTCTTC. This encodes CASREPVGEQFF.

CDR3 sequence: CASSSSGVGTDTQYF. In DNA form, the CDR3 reads TGTGCCAGCAGTTCGAGCGGGGTGGGGACAGATACGCAGTATTTT. V usage is TRBV2 and J usage is TRBJ2-3, with 7 nucleotides matching TRBD2. CDR1 and CDR2 from the germline V gene are SNHLY and FYNNEI. The CDR3 has 15 amino acids. V lost 5 bases and J lost 3; bases outside the gene matches: 8. Based on the CDR3 plus reference TRBV2 and TRBJ2-3, the full variable domain is EPEVTQTPSHQVTQMGQEVILRCVPISNHLYFYWYRQILGQKVEFLVSFYNNEISEKSEIFDDQFSVERPDGSNFTLKIRSTKLEDSAMYFCASSSSGVGTDTQYFGPGTRLTVL.

The CDR3 loop is CAILAGDLTYNEQFF. The CDR3 nucleotides are TGTGCCATACTAGCGGGAGATCTCACTTACAATGAGCAGTTCTTC. The chain couples TRBV10-3 to TRBJ2-1; 11 bases line up with TRBD2. The CDR3 is 15 residues long. The germline V gene has CDR1 ENHRY and CDR2 SYGVKD. V lost 9 bases, J lost 4 bases, and 8 bases stayed unmatched.

The chain recombines TRBV7-2 with TRBJ2-1; TRBD2 agrees at 10 bases. With 6 bases clipped from V and 0 bases from J, the junction kept 5 bases outside the gene matches. Per germline, CDR1 SGHTA and CDR2 FQGNSA. The CDR3 extends over 16 amino acids. The CDR3 nucleotides are TGTGCCAGCAGTAATAGCGGGGGGAGCTCCTACAATGAGCAGTTCTTC. It encodes CASSNSGGSSYNEQFF.

This clone was seen more than once but under ten times. The chain combines TRBV4-1 with TRBJ2-2, with 9 bases that match TRBD2. Germline assignment: CDR1 MGHRA and CDR2 YSYEKL. After removal of 6 bases from V and 6 bases from J, the junction contained 14 bases not matched to a gene. The CDR3 totals 17 residues. CDR3 nucleotides: TGCGCCAGCAGACGGGACGGGAGTAGCGGGAGTTCCGGGGAGCTGTTTTTT. This codes for CASRRDGSSGSSGELFF.

V is TRBV5-1 and J is TRBJ1-2, with 9 bases matching TRBD1. The trim removed 0 bases at V and 7 bases at J, leaving 4 bases unmatched. Germline loops: CDR1 SGHRS, CDR2 YFSETQ. There are 14 residues in the CDR3. Here the CDR3 reads CASSLEGQGFGYTF. CDR3 in DNA: TGCGCCAGCAGCTTGGAGGGACAGGGCTTTGGCTACACCTTC.

This chain joins TRBV5-8 and TRBJ2-5; 11 bases are a match to TRBD1. Germline values: CDR1 SGHTS, CDR2 YDEGEE. The CDR3 runs 17 residues. V dropped 5 bases and J dropped 2; count of bases not matched to a gene: 11. CDR3 region: CASRDRGPRSRQETQYF. The CDR3 region has the DNA TGTGCCAGCAGGGACAGGGGGCCCAGATCCCGACAAGAGACCCAGTACTTC.

This rearrangement joins TRBV14 to TRBJ1-2; D is unresolved. Trimming took 4 bases from V and 8 from J, leaving 14 bases between them. The CDR3 is 13 residues long. CDR1 is SGHDN, CDR2 FVKESK, per germline. CDR3 amino acids: CASSPERVLGYTF. The DNA for the CDR3 is TGTGCCAGCAGCCCCGAGAGGGTCTTAGGCTACACCTTC.

V and J are TRBV5-6 and TRBJ1-2; D is uncertain. CDR3 length equals 12 residues. CDR1 and CDR2 from the germline V gene are SGHDT and YYEEEE. V dropped 4 bases and J dropped 8 bases, with 12 bases sitting between them. The CDR3 region is CASSGAGTGYTF. Here the CDR3 DNA reads TGTGCCAGCAGCGGAGCTGGTACCGGCTACACCTTC.

The chain carries TRBV24-1 and TRBJ1-1, with D perhaps matching TRBD1 (5 bases). V was trimmed by 3 bases and J by 3 bases, leaving 13 bases between them. The CDR3 length is 15 residues. Germline V gene data show CDR1 as KGHDR and CDR2 as SFDVKD. In DNA form, the CDR3 reads TGTGCCACCAGTGATGGGGCCCGTGGGCACACTGAAGCTTTCTTT. Its translation is CATSDGARGHTEAFF.